One and the same sample provided the 28 T cell receptor beta chains below, sequenced in a study of cytomegalovirus exposure and HLA in healthy donors (dated by TCRdb to 2017 to 2019). The protocol used for the library was the immunoSEQ multiplex PCR assay. A mixture of 60 forward primers for TCR Vbeta segments and 13 reverse primers for TCR Jbeta segments was used in the multiplex PCR. This is the immuneACCESS table as TCRdb keeps it, with only in-frame sequences that have V and J called. A part of the clones is gone; compared with another copy, unresolved V genes explain less than half, and the rest is unexplained. The sample table lists about 100,000 clones, roughly two thirds of them with a count of one. Roughly 3.5% of the sample goes to the ten largest clones. Sequencing was performed on PBMCs. The receptors originated from a man between 40 and 49 years old in good health and CMV-seronegative.

The chain has TRBV9 and TRBJ2-2, with D uncertain. Trimming cost V 2 bases and J 1 base, with 12 bases left between them. CDR3 length: 16 amino acids. Germline V lookup: CDR1 SGDLS, CDR2 YYNGEE. The CDR3 sequence: CASSVHIGRNTGELFF. CDR3 sequence (DNA): TGTGCCAGCAGCGTTCATATCGGTAGGAACACCGGGGAGCTGTTTTTT.

This clone came up a few times. The rearrangement uses TRBV18 and TRBJ2-1; 11 nucleotides match TRBD2. Trimming took 8 bases from V and 4 from J; bases not matched to a gene: 7. This CDR3 spans 15 amino acids. Germline CDR1 and CDR2: KGHSH and LQKENI. The CDR3 bases are TGTGCCAGCGCCCTGACTAGCGGGGAGTACAATGAGCAGTTCTTC. It translates to CASALTSGEYNEQFF.

This chain joins TRBV28 and TRBJ1-1; D ambiguous. CDR1 and CDR2 (germline): MDHEN, SYDVKM. CDR3 length: 12 residues. The CDR3 spells CGTAVENTEAFF. The CDR3 DNA sequence: TGTGGCACGGCGGTCGAAAACACTGAAGCTTTCTTT.

J is TRBJ1-6 and V is TRBV19, with 7 bases matching TRBD1. The CDR3 is 15 amino acids. Germline CDR1 reads LNHDA; CDR2 reads SQIVND (reference sequence). V was pared by 5 bases and J by 7 bases, with 8 bases of the junction left unmatched. In nucleotides, the CDR3 is TGTGCCAGTAGTTACGGGACAGCGATAAATTCACCCCTCCACTTT. Translation: CASSYGTAINSPLHF. The full variable domain, its missing parts supplied by reference TRBV19 and TRBJ1-6, is DGGITQSPKYLFRKEGQNVTLSCEQNLNHDAMYWYRQDPGQGLRLIYYSQIVNDFQKGDIAEGYSVSREKKESFPLTVTSAQKNPTAFYLCASSYGTAINSPLHFGNGTRLTVT.

This chain links TRBV7-9 with TRBJ2-5; the match to TRBD1 covers 8 bases. The CDR3 is 15 residues long. Germline values: CDR1 SEHNR, CDR2 FQNEAQ (reference sequence). J was trimmed by 4 bases and V by 1 base; bases with no gene match: 5. In DNA, the CDR3 is TGTGCCAGCAGCTTAGACGGGACAGGAGGAGAGACCCAGTACTTC. It encodes CASSLDGTGGETQYF.

The chain couples TRBV28 to TRBJ1-6; tentatively, D is TRBD1 (5 bases). The CDR3 runs 14 residues. Germline values: CDR1 MDHEN, CDR2 SYDVKM. The V gene lost 1 base and the J gene lost 10 bases, with 11 bases spanning the gap. CDR3 protein: CASSLFQGSSPLHF. DNA of the CDR3: TGTGCCAGCAGTTTATTCCAGGGTTCCTCACCCCTCCACTTT.

This chain connects TRBV5-1 to TRBJ1-1, with unresolved D. The CDR3 loop spans 13 amino acids. Per germline, CDR1 SGHRS and CDR2 YFSETQ. With 3 bases removed from V and 3 bases from J, the gap between germline ends came to 9 bases. CDR3: CASSYQEDTEAFF. DNA for the CDR3: TGCGCCAGCAGCTACCAGGAAGACACTGAAGCTTTCTTT.

V is TRBV5-1 and J is TRBJ2-1; tentatively, D is TRBD2 (5 bases). The germline gives CDR1 SGHRS, CDR2 YFSETQ. V lost 6 bases and J 3 bases, leaving 16 bases between the germline ends. This CDR3 contains 15 residues. The CDR3 loop reads CASIVTPGVYNEQFF. The CDR3 nucleotides read TGCGCCAGCATCGTCACTCCCGGGGTCTACAATGAGCAGTTCTTC.

This chain connects TRBV18 to TRBJ2-1, with TRBD1 matching over 11 bases. Germline CDR1 KGHSH, CDR2 LQKENI. CDR3 length: 16 residues. Germline trimming cut 2 bases from V and 6 bases from J; bases unmatched to any gene: 6. CDR3 loop: CASSPAGQGAVNEQFF. CDR3 bases: TGTGCCAGCTCACCAGCCGGACAGGGGGCTGTCAATGAGCAGTTCTTC.

A single count supports this clone. CDR3 sequence: CASSSSGGNSGANVLTF. The CDR3 bases are TGTGCCAGCAGCTCTAGCGGGGGTAACTCTGGGGCCAACGTCCTGACTTTC. This chain joins TRBV5-6 and TRBJ2-6, with TRBD2 matching 10 bases. Germline lookup yields CDR1 SGHDT and CDR2 YYEEEE. V lost 3 bases and J lost 0; bases outside the gene matches: 3. The CDR3 extends over 17 amino acids.

The chain combines TRBV5-4 with TRBJ2-3; maybe TRBD1 (5 bases). Per the germline V gene, CDR1 is SGHNT and CDR2 is YYREEE (reference sequence). Deletions cut 1 base from V and 9 bases from J, with 12 bases between. This CDR3 region has 13 residues. CDR3 in DNA: TGTGCCAGCAGCTTGCAGGGCCCAGGGACGCAGTATTTT. It codes for CASSLQGPGTQYF.

The rearrangement links TRBV6-5 to TRBJ1-4; D not certain. There are 15 residues in the CDR3. Germline lookup yields CDR1 MNHEY and CDR2 SVGAGI. Trimming left V 0 bases short and J 6 bases short, with 11 bases between. CDR3 coding DNA: TGTGCCAGCAGTTACTCTGGGCAGAGTTATGAAAAACTGTTTTTT. It specifies CASSYSGQSYEKLFF.

This chain joins TRBV2 and TRBJ2-2; perhaps TRBD1 as D (7 bases). The CDR3 has 13 residues. CDR1 SNHLY and CDR2 FYNNEI come from the germline V gene. V lost 6 bases to trimming and J lost 6 bases, with 11 bases between them. The CDR3 sequence: CASRDREAGELFF. The DNA of the CDR3 is TGTGCCAGCAGAGACAGGGAGGCCGGGGAGCTGTTTTTT.

The chain employs TRBV21-1 and TRBJ1-2. TRBV21-1 is recorded as a pseudogene. This CDR3 is built from 16 residues. The CDR3 is CASSQGGFWGGYGYTF. The CDR3 DNA reads as TGTGCCAGCAGCCAAGGGGGCTTCTGGGGGGGTTATGGCTACACCTTC.

The V and J genes are TRBV4-1 and TRBJ1-2, with 7 positions matching TRBD1. The V gene's germline CDR1 is MGHRA and CDR2 YSYEKL. Trimming removed 3 bases from V and 5 bases from J; junction bases left unmatched: 9. CDR3 length equals 15 residues. This chain's CDR3 is CASSHQTGTGYGYTF. The CDR3 region has the DNA TGCGCCAGCAGCCACCAGACAGGGACGGGGTATGGCTACACCTTC.

The V gene is TRBV27, the J gene TRBJ1-2, with D tentatively TRBD1 (5 bases). The ends were cut back, 3 bases at V and 7 bases at J, with 12 bases in the middle. The CDR3 covers 13 residues. The germline V gene has CDR1 MNHEY and CDR2 SMNVEV (reference sequence). CDR3 residues: CASSFGGAGGYTF. CDR3 DNA sequence: TGTGCCAGCAGTTTCGGGGGTGCGGGTGGCTACACCTTC.

The rearrangement links TRBV2 to TRBJ1-2, with TRBD1 as a possible D gene (6 bases). The length of the CDR3 is 13 residues. Germline lookup yields CDR1 SNHLY and CDR2 FYNNEI. The V and J ends lost 7 bases and 0 bases respectively, with 9 bases between them. Written as DNA, the CDR3 is TGTGCCAGCACCCGGGACACTAACTATGGCTACACCTTC. This codes for CASTRDTNYGYTF.

By sample share, this clone is medium-sized. The rearrangement uses TRBV11-1 and TRBJ2-7; 9 bases map to TRBD1. The length of the CDR3 is 14 residues. Per the germline V gene, CDR1 is SGHAT and CDR2 is FQDESV (reference sequence). The J segment lost 3 bases and the V segment lost 4 bases, leaving 4 bases of the junction unmatched. This CDR3 reads CASSYSGQGYEQYF. The CDR3, as DNA: TGTGCCAGCAGCTACTCGGGACAGGGCTACGAGCAGTACTTC.

V gene TRBV6-6 combines with J gene TRBJ1-4; 7 nucleotides agree with TRBD1. The CDR3 is 16 amino acids. From germline, CDR1 is MNHNY and CDR2 SVGAGI (reference sequence). Germline trimming cut 2 bases from V and 6 bases from J; bases unmatched to any gene: 9. The CDR3 nucleotides are TGTGCCAGCAGTTACGCAGCCCCTGGGACAGATGAAAAACTGTTTTTT. Protein sequence: CASSYAAPGTDEKLFF.

The chain carries TRBV5-1 and TRBJ2-7, with 7 bases identical to TRBD1. CDR3 size: 12 residues. The germline CDR1 and CDR2 sequences are SGHRS and YFSETQ. The V segment lost 4 bases and the J segment 11 bases; nucleotides outside the gene matches: 9. The CDR3 protein is CASSPAGDSKYF. As DNA, the CDR3 is TGCGCCAGCAGCCCGGCTGGGGACAGTAAGTACTTC. Combining the CDR3 with reference TRBV5-1 and TRBJ2-7 gives the whole variable domain KAGVTQTPRYLIKTRGQQVTLSCSPISGHRSVSWYQQTPGQGLQFLFEYFSETQRNKGNFPGRFSGRQFSNSRSEMNVSTLELGDSALYLCASSPAGDSKYFGPGTRLTVT.

CDR3 amino acids: CSVGTDRLYEQYF. For the CDR3, the DNA is TGCAGCGTCGGGACAGACCGACTCTACGAGCAGTACTTC. This chain connects TRBV29-1 to TRBJ2-7; 7 nucleotides line up with TRBD1. Unmatched junction bases numbered 8, after V lost 6 bases and J lost 3 bases. This CDR3 has 13 residues. Germline CDR1 SQVTM, CDR2 ANQGSEA.

J is TRBJ2-5 and V is TRBV6-5; tentative D call: TRBD2 (5 bases). The germline CDR1 and CDR2 sequences are MNHEY and SVGAGI. V gave up 0 bases and J gave up 5 bases, with 13 bases separating them. The CDR3 totals 15 residues. Written as DNA, the CDR3 is TGTGCCAGCAGTTACTCGAGGGTAAGGCTTGAGACCCAGTACTTC. It is translated as CASSYSRVRLETQYF.

This sequence joins TRBV7-7 and TRBJ1-1, with D tentatively TRBD1 (5 bases). Germline CDR1 and CDR2: SSHAT and FNYEAQ (reference sequence). The CDR3 spans 14 residues. The V end lost 3 bases, the J end lost 4 bases, and 12 bases lay between the germline ends. The CDR3, as DNA: TGTGCCAGCAGCTTGGGAGGGGCAACCACTGAAGCTTTCTTT. This sequence encodes CASSLGGATTEAFF.

The V and J genes are TRBV7-9 and TRBJ1-1; 7 bases are shared with TRBD1. The CDR3 is made up of 14 amino acids. From germline, CDR1 is SEHNR and CDR2 FQNEAQ (reference sequence). V trimming: 3 bases; J trimming: 6 bases; junction bases outside the gene matches: 7. CDR3 sequence reads: CASSFWDSAAEAFF. CDR3 nucleotides: TGTGCCAGCAGCTTTTGGGACAGCGCCGCTGAAGCTTTCTTT. The full variable domain, its missing parts supplied by reference TRBV7-9 and TRBJ1-1, is DTGVSQNPRHKITKRGQNVTFRCDPISEHNRLYWYRQTLGQGPEFLTYFQNEAQLEKSRLLSDRFSAERPKGSFSTLEIQRTEQGDSAMYLCASSFWDSAAEAFFGQGTRLTVV.

The chain employs TRBV11-2 and TRBJ2-7, with D uncertain. The length of the CDR3 is 16 residues. V gave up 2 bases and J gave up 3 bases, with 17 bases separating them. Germline assignment: CDR1 SGHAT and CDR2 FQNNGV. CDR3 sequence (DNA): TGTGCCAGCAGCTTAAGCCCCGAGCTGCATGGCTACGAGCAGTACTTC. Amino acids: CASSLSPELHGYEQYF.

V usage is TRBV4-3 and J usage is TRBJ1-6; D is uncertain. Trimming pared 0 bases from V and 7 bases from J, leaving 19 bases between. This CDR3 contains 18 residues. Germline V gene data show CDR1 as LGHNA and CDR2 as YSLEER. The CDR3 here is CASSQEHYPTVENSPLHF. In nucleotides, the CDR3 is TGCGCCAGCAGCCAAGAGCACTACCCGACTGTCGAAAATTCACCCCTCCACTTT.

This clone occurred a few times. The conserved closing phenylalanine or tryptophan is absent in this CDR3, likely reflecting a read error. The chain combines TRBV18 with TRBJ1-4; tentatively, D is TRBD1 (5 bases). V lost 2 bases and J 6 bases, leaving 10 bases between the germline ends. The CDR3 is 14 residues long. Per the germline V gene, CDR1 is KGHSH and CDR2 is LQKENI. The CDR3 here is CASSPGTAYEKLFV. CDR3 nucleotide sequence: TGTGCCAGCTCACCAGGGACTGCCTATGAAAAACTGTTTGTT.

The gene calls are TRBV9 and TRBJ2-3, with 7 bases lining up with TRBD1. Trimming cost V 2 bases and J 0 bases; bases outside gene matches: 3. CDR1 SGDLS and CDR2 YYNGEE come from the germline V gene. The CDR3 spans 15 residues. The CDR3, as DNA: TGTGCCAGCAGCGTCGGGACAGCTAGCACAGATACGCAGTATTTT. Translating gives CASSVGTASTDTQYF. The whole variable domain, filled in from reference TRBV9 and TRBJ2-3, reads DSGVTQTPKHLITATGQRVTLRCSPRSGDLSVYWYQQSLDQGLQFLIQYYNGEERAKGNILERFSAQQFPDLHSELNLSSLELGDSALYFCASSVGTASTDTQYFGPGTRLTVL.